There are many counts of the clone carrying this T cell receptor beta chain. The antigen is not known. V lost 3 bases and J lost 2, with 10 bases in between. The CDR3 runs 13 residues. Germline V gene data show CDR1 as SQVTM and CDR2 as ANQGSEA. Via MiXCR, TCRdb re-called the RT-PCR reads, giving one row per CDR3 protein. The table has 450,000 to 500,000 distinct CDR3 sequences, about 10% seen once. This entry comes from a study of response to subunit inactivated influenza vaccine. Study conclusions and caveats: The authors offered the suggestion that each seasonal influenza vaccination recruits few new T cells.

Sequenced material: PBMCs from blood, taken about 40 days after vaccination. The chain recombines TRBV29-1 with TRBJ1-1, with D tentatively TRBD1 (6 bases). This sequence was found in a man over 45 who received an inactivated influenza vaccine. The CDR3 DNA reads TGCAGCGTTGAGGTAGGGGGAAACACTGAAGCTTTCTTT. This sequence encodes CSVEVGGNTEAFF.